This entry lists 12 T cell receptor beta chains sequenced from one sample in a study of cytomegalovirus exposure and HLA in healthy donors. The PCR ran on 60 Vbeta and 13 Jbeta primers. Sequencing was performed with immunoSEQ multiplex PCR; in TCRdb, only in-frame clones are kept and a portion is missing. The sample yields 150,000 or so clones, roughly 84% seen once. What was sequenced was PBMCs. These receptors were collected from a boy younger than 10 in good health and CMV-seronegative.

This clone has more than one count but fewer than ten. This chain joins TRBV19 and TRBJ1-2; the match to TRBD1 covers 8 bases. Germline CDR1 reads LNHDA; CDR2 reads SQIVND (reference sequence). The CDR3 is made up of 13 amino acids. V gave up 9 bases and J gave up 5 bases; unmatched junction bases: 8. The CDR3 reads CASAGQGGYGYTF. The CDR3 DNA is TGTGCCAGCGCAGGACAGGGAGGGTATGGCTACACCTTC. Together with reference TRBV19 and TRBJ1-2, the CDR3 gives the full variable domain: DGGITQSPKYLFRKEGQNVTLSCEQNLNHDAMYWYRQDPGQGLRLIYYSQIVNDFQKGDIAEGYSVSREKKESFPLTVTSAQKNPTAFYLCASAGQGGYGYTFGSGTRLTVV.

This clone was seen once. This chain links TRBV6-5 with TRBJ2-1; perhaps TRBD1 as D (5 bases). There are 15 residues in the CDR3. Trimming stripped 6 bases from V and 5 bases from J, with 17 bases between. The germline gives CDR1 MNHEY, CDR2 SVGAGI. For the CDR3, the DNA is TGTGCCAGCAGCCCCATTCCGACAGTTAACAATGAGCAGTTCTTC. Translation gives CASSPIPTVNNEQFF.

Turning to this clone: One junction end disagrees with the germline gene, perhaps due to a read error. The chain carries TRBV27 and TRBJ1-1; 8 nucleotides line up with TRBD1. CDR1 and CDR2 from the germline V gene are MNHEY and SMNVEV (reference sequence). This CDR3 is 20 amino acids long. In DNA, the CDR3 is TGTGTCAGCAGTTCTGGGTCATTTATGGGACAGGAACTGATGAACACTGAAGCTTTCTTT. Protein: CVSSSGSFMGQELMNTEAFF.

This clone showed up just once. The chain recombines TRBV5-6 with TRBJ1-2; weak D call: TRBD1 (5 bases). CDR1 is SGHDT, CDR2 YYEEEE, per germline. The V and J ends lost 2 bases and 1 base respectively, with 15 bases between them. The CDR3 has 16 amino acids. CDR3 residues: CASSFYPGRFNYGYTF. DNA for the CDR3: TGTGCCAGCAGCTTTTATCCAGGGAGGTTTAACTATGGCTACACCTTC. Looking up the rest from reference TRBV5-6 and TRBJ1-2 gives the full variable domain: DAGVTQSPTHLIKTRGQQVTLRCSPKSGHDTVSWYQQALGQGPQFIFQYYEEEERQRGNFPDRFSGHQFPNYSSELNVNALLLGDSALYLCASSFYPGRFNYGYTFGSGTRLTVV.

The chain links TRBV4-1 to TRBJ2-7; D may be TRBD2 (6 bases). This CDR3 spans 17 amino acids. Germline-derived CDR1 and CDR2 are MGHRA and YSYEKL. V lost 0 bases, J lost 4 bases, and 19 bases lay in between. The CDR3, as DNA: TGCGCCAGCAGCCAAGAAATAGGAGGGGCAGGGACTTACGAGCAGTACTTC. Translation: CASSQEIGGAGTYEQYF.

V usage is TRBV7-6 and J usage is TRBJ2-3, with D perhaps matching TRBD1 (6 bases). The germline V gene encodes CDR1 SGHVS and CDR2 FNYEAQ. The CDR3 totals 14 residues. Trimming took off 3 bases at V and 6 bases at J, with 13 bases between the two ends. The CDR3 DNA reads TGTGCCAGCAGCTTTGTACAGGGTAGGGATACGCAGTATTTT. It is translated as CASSFVQGRDTQYF.

The CDR3 coding sequence is TGCAGCGTTGAAGAGGAGAGCTACGAGCAGTACTTC. It yields the protein CSVEEESYEQYF. V and J are TRBV29-1 and TRBJ2-7; D is unresolved. V was trimmed by 0 bases and J by 3 bases, leaving 6 bases between them. Germline V gives CDR1 SQVTM, CDR2 ANQGSEA. The CDR3 is 12 amino acids.

Here the CDR3 DNA reads TGTGCCAGCAGCTTAGATTTGACAGACGAGCAGTACTTC. Amino acid sequence: CASSLDLTDEQYF. J is TRBJ2-7 and V is TRBV11-2; maybe TRBD1 (5 bases). CDR3 length: 13 residues. V lost 0 bases, J lost 5 bases, and 8 bases lay in between. From germline, CDR1 is SGHAT and CDR2 FQNNGV.

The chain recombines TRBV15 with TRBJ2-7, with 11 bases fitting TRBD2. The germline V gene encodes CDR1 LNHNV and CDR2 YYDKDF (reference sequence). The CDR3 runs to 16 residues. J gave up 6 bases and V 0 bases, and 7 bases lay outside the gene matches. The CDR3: CATSRDFTSGSREQYF. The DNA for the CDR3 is TGTGCCACCAGCAGAGATTTCACTAGCGGGAGCCGCGAGCAGTACTTC. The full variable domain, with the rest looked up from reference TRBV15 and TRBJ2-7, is DAMVIQNPRYQVTQFGKPVTLSCSQTLNHNVMYWYQQKSSQAPKLLFHYYDKDFNNEADTPDNFQSRRPNTSFCFLDIRSPGLGDTAMYLCATSRDFTSGSREQYFGPGTRLTVT.

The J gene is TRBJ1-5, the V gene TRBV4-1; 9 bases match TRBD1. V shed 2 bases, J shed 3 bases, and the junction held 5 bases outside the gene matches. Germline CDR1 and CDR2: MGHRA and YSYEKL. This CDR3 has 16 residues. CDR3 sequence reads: CASSQLGTGINQPQHF. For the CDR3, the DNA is TGCGCCAGCAGCCAACTAGGGACAGGGATCAATCAGCCCCAGCATTTT.

CDR3 sequence reads: CASSLVWTGVETQYF. The CDR3 DNA is TGTGCCAGCAGCTTAGTTTGGACAGGAGTAGAGACCCAGTACTTC. The genes are TRBV11-2 and TRBJ2-5; 7 bases fit TRBD1. This CDR3 spans 15 amino acids. Germline CDR1 reads SGHAT; CDR2 reads FQNNGV. Losses at the gene ends were 1 base for V and 4 bases for J; bases not matched to a gene: 6.

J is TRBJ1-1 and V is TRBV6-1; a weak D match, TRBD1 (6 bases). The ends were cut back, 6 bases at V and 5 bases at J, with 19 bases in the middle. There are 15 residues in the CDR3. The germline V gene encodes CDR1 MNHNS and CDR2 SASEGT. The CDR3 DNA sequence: TGTGCCAGCAGGTCACCCCCAGGGGTGGAAACTGAAGCTTTCTTT. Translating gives CASRSPPGVETEAFF.